The next 15 T cell receptor beta chains were all read from a single sample in a study of T cells in Graves' hyperthyroidism and ophthalmopathy. Amplified regions were TCR beta CDR3 sequences from RNA transcripts. The primer set for the first-round RT-PCR of the TCR CDR3 was HTBI. TCRdb reprocessed the multiplex PCR reads via MiXCR and lists one record per CDR3 protein. Among about half a million distinct CDR3 sequences, around 16% were seen once, and the ten largest hold around 28%. The sample comprised blood. These receptors all come from a woman under 40 with Graves' ophthalmopathy.

V is TRBV20-1 and J is TRBJ2-3, with 8 bases lining up with TRBD2. This CDR3 is built from 15 residues. Germline assignment: CDR1 DFQATT and CDR2 SNEGSKA (reference sequence). V gave up 5 bases and J gave up 5 bases; unmatched junction bases: 12. The CDR3 coding sequence is TGCAGTGCTCAACCCAGCGGGAGCCTTCTAGATACGCAGTATTTT. Encoded protein: CSAQPSGSLLDTQYF.

The chain uses TRBV4-1 and TRBJ1-5; 7 bases are a match to TRBD1. The CDR3 is 14 residues long. Per the germline V gene, CDR1 is MGHRA and CDR2 is YSYEKL. The V segment lost 5 bases and the J segment 6 bases; nucleotides outside the gene matches: 7. The chain's CDR3 is CASSTDRRGQPQHF. CDR3 DNA: TGCGCCAGCAGCACGGACAGGCGAGGTCAGCCCCAGCATTTT.

This clonotype showed up just a few times. V gene TRBV7-2 combines with J gene TRBJ2-1, with D maybe TRBD2 (6 bases). The germline V gene has CDR1 SGHTA and CDR2 FQGNSA. CDR3 length: 14 amino acids. Trimming left V 8 bases short and J 8 bases short, with 19 bases between. The CDR3 DNA reads as TGTGCCAGCCTTCAGCTACGGACTATGGATGAGCAGTTCTTC. The encoded protein is CASLQLRTMDEQFF. Looking up the rest from reference TRBV7-2 and TRBJ2-1 gives the full variable domain: GAGVSQSPSNKVTEKGKDVELRCDPISGHTALYWYRQSLGQGLEFLIYFQGNSAPDKSGLPSDRFSAERTGGSVSTLTIQRTQQEDSAVYLCASLQLRTMDEQFFGPGTRLTVL.

A few counts support this clonotype. Since a much larger clone is just one base distant, this may be a read error. This chain joins TRBV20-1 and TRBJ2-7; 7 positions agree with TRBD1. The CDR3 is 16 residues long. CDR1 and CDR2 from the germline V gene are DFQATT and SNEGSKA (reference sequence). After removal of 1 base from V and 4 bases from J, the junction contained 13 bases not matched to a gene. The CDR3 DNA reads TGCAGTGCTAGAGGGGAAGGACAGGAGATTCGGTACGAGCAGTACTTC. Amino acid sequence: CSARGEGQEIRYEQYF.

This sequence joins TRBV7-8 and TRBJ2-7; TRBD2 might be the D (5 bases). In germline, CDR1 is SGHVS, CDR2 FQNEAQ. V lost 1 base and J lost 2, with 15 bases in between. There are 16 residues in the CDR3. The CDR3 DNA reads TGTGCCAGCAGCTTAGACTCCGCCCCGAGGGCCTACGAGCAGTACTTC. Translation gives CASSLDSAPRAYEQYF.

In this sample, this clonotype turned up a few times. V gene TRBV24-1 combines with J gene TRBJ2-3, with TRBD1 matching over 9 bases. The V segment lost 5 bases and the J segment 5 bases; nucleotides outside the gene matches: 4. The germline gives CDR1 KGHDR, CDR2 SFDVKD. The CDR3 is 14 residues long. For the CDR3, the DNA is TGTGCCACCAGTGCGGGACAGGGCGGAGATACGCAGTATTTT. Translated, it gives CATSAGQGGDTQYF.

The sample holds a few counts of this clonotype. The V gene is TRBV3-1, the J gene TRBJ2-2; 11 positions agree with TRBD2. V dropped 4 bases and J dropped 6; count of bases not matched to a gene: 4. Per the germline V gene, CDR1 is LGHDT and CDR2 is YNNKEL (reference sequence). The length of the CDR3 is 15 residues. Here the CDR3 reads CASSPSGRTAGELFF. CDR3 bases: TGTGCCAGCAGCCCTAGCGGGAGGACGGCCGGGGAGCTGTTTTTT.

This clonotype was seen repeatedly, ten times or more. The chain employs TRBV7-2 and TRBJ1-6; the match to TRBD1 covers 7 bases. The CDR3 is made up of 14 amino acids. CDR1 is SGHTA and CDR2 is FQGNSA in the germline V gene. Trimming at V came to 5 bases and at J to 6 bases, leaving 4 bases not matched to a gene. CDR3 region: CASSIRDSNSPLHF. The CDR3 DNA reads as TGTGCCAGCAGCATCCGGGACAGTAATTCACCCCTCCACTTT.

This clonotype has just a few counts. The J gene is TRBJ2-7, the V gene TRBV6-2 or TRBV6-3; 8 bases are shared with TRBD1. V shed 2 bases and J 3 bases; nucleotides not matched to a gene: 6. CDR1 and CDR2 from the germline V gene are MNHEY and SVGEGT. The CDR3 runs 15 residues. The CDR3 bases are TGTGCCAGCAGTTACCAAGGGACAGGCCTCTACGAGCAGTACTTC. Protein: CASSYQGTGLYEQYF.

This clonotype was counted ten times or more. This sequence joins TRBV20-1 and TRBJ2-1, with 10 bases aligning to TRBD2. Germline lookup yields CDR1 DFQATT and CDR2 SNEGSKA (reference sequence). With 5 bases clipped from V and 6 bases from J, the junction kept 7 bases outside the gene matches. The CDR3 consists of 14 residues. CDR3 in DNA: TGCAGTGCTCCGGGACTAGCGAGGTTCAATGAGCAGTTCTTC. Its translation is CSAPGLARFNEQFF.

This clonotype was detected a few times. The rearrangement links TRBV4-1 to TRBJ1-2; tentatively, D is TRBD1 (5 bases). V was cut by 0 bases and J by 2 bases, with 13 bases left in between. Germline loops: CDR1 MGHRA, CDR2 YSYEKL. The CDR3 is 16 residues long. In DNA form, the CDR3 reads TGCGCCAGCAGCCAAGATCAGGGACTCTTCAACTATGGCTACACCTTC. Residues: CASSQDQGLFNYGYTF.

There are many counts of this clonotype. The chain recombines TRBV16 with TRBJ1-5; tentatively, D is TRBD1 (6 bases). The CDR3 spans 17 residues. Trimming removed 2 bases from V and 5 bases from J, with 19 bases in between. From germline, CDR1 is KGHSY and CDR2 FQNENV. The CDR3 DNA follows: TGTGCCAGCAGCCAAAAATGGGGGCACAGGGAGGATCAGCCCCAGCATTTT. Protein sequence: CASSQKWGHREDQPQHF.

This clonotype has at least ten counts. The chain carries TRBV7-2 and TRBJ2-5; a possible D gene is TRBD2 (6 bases). The germline CDR1 and CDR2 sequences are SGHTA and FQGNSA. The germline V and J ends were trimmed by 1 base and 4 bases, with 10 bases remaining between them. This CDR3 is built from 14 residues. The chain's CDR3 is CASSLEAGLETQYF. DNA of the CDR3: TGTGCCAGCAGCTTAGAGGCGGGACTAGAGACCCAGTACTTC.

Details on this clonotype: A read error may explain this, as a much larger clone is one base away. The chain couples TRBV27 to TRBJ1-1; unclear D gene. Germline CDR1 is MNHEY and CDR2 is SMNVEV (reference sequence). The CDR3 is 13 amino acids. Trimming left V 5 bases short and J 4 bases short, with 11 bases between. The CDR3 protein is CASSSPSLTEAFF. In nucleotides, the CDR3 is TGTGCCAGCAGTAGCCCCTCCCTCACTGAAGCTTTCTTT.

This clonotype was recorded a few times. This sequence joins TRBV28 and TRBJ2-3, with unresolved D. The germline V gene encodes CDR1 MDHEN and CDR2 SYDVKM. V lost 4 bases, J lost 0 bases, and 14 bases lay in between. CDR3 length: 16 amino acids. The CDR3 DNA reads TGTGCCAGCAGTTCCGGCTCCGAACGGAGCACAGATACGCAGTATTTT. Protein product: CASSSGSERSTDTQYF.